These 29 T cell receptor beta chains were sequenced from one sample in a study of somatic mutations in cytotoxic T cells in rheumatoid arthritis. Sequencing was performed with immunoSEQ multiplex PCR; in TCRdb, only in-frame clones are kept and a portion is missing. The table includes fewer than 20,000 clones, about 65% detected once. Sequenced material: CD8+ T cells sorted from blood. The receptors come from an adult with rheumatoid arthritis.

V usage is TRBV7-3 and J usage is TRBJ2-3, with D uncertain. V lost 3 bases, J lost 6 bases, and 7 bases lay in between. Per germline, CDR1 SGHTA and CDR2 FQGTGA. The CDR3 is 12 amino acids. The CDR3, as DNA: TGTGCCAGCAGCTTCGAAGGGGATACGCAGTATTTT. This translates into CASSFEGDTQYF.

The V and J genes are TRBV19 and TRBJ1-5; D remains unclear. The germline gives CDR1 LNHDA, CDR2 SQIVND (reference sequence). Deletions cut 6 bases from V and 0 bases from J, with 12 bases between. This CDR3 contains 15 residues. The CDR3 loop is CASRRQYYSNQPQHF. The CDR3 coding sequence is TGTGCCAGTAGACGGCAGTACTATAGCAATCAGCCCCAGCATTTT. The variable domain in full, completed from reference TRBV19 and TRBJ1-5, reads DGGITQSPKYLFRKEGQNVTLSCEQNLNHDAMYWYRQDPGQGLRLIYYSQIVNDFQKGDIAEGYSVSREKKESFPLTVTSAQKNPTAFYLCASRRQYYSNQPQHFGDGTRLSIL.

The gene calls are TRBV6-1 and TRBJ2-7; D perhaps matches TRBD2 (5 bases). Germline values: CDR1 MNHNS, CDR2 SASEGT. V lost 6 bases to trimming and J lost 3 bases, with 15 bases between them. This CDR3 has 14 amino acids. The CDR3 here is CASSQGLLYYEQYF. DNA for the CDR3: TGTGCCAGCAGCCAAGGACTTCTATACTACGAGCAGTACTTC.

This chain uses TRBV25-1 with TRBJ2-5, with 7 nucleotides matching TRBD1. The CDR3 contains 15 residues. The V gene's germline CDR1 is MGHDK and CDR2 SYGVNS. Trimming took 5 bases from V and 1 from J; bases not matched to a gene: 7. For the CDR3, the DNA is TGTGCCAGCAGTCCCGGGACAGTTATCCAAGAGACCCAGTACTTC. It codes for CASSPGTVIQETQYF.

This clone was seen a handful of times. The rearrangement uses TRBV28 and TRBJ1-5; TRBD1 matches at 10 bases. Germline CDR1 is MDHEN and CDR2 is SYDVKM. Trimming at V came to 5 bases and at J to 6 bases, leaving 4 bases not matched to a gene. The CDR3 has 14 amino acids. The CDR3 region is CASSDRGRGQPQHF. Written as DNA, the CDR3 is TGTGCCAGCAGTGACAGGGGGCGCGGTCAGCCCCAGCATTTT.

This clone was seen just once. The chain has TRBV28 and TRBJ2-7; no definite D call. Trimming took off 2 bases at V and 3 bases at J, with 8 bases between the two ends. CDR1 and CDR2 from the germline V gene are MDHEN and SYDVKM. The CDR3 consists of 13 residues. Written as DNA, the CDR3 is TGTGCCAGCAGTTTAGTGAACGACTACGAGCAGTACTTC. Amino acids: CASSLVNDYEQYF.

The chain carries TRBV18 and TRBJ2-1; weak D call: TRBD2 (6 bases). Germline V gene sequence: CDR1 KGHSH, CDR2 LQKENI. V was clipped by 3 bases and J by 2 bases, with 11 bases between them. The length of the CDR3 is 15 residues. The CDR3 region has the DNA TGTGCCAGCTCACCGCTTACTAGCACCTACAATGAGCAGTTCTTC. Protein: CASSPLTSTYNEQFF.

CDR3 nucleotides: TGTGCCAGCAGTTACAGCGGGGGGGCTACAGATACGCAGTATTTT. The encoded protein is CASSYSGGATDTQYF. The V and J genes are TRBV6-5 and TRBJ2-3, with 10 bases lining up with TRBD2. CDR3 length: 15 amino acids. J gave up 3 bases and V 2 bases, and 2 bases lay outside the gene matches. The germline CDR1 and CDR2 sequences are MNHEY and SVGAGI.

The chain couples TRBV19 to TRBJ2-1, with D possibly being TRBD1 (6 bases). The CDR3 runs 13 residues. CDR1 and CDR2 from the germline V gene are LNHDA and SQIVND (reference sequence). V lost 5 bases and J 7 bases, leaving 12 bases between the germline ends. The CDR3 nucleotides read TGTGCCAGTAGTCGGGACATGCGGAATGAGCAGTTCTTC. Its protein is CASSRDMRNEQFF.

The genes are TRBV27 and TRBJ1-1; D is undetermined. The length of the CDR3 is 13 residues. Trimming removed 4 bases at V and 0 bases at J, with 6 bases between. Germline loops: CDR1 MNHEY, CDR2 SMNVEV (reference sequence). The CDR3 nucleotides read TGTGCCAGCAGTTCAGTAGTGAACACTGAAGCTTTCTTT. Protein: CASSSVVNTEAFF.

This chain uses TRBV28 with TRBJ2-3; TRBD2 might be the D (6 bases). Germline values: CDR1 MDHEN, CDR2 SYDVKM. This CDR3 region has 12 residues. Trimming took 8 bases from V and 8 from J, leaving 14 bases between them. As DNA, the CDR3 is TGTGCCAGCGCGGGGTACGAAGTTACGCAGTATTTT. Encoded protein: CASAGYEVTQYF.

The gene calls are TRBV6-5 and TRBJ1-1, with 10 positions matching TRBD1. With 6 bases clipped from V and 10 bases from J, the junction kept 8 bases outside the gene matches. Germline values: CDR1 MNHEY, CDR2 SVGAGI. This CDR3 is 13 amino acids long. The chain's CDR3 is CASSSGQGGRAFF. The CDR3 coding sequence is TGTGCCAGCAGCTCCGGACAGGGGGGTCGAGCTTTCTTT.

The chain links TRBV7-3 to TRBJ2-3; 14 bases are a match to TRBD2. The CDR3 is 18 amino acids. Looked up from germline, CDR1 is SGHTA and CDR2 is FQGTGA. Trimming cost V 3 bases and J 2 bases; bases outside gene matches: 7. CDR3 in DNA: TGTGCCAGCAGCTTCGGACTAGCGGGGGGCCAAAACACAGATACGCAGTATTTT. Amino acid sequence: CASSFGLAGGQNTDTQYF. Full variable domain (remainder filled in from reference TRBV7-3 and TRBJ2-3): GAGVSQTPSNKVTEKGKYVELRCDPISGHTALYWYRQSLGQGPEFLIYFQGTGAADDSGLPNDRFFAVRPEGSVSTLKIQRTERGDSAVYLCASSFGLAGGQNTDTQYFGPGTRLTVL.

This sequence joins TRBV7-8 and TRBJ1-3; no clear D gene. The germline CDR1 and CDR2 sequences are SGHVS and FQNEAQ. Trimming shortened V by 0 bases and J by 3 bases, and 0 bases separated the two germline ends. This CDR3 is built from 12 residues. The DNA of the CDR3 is TGTGCCAGCAGCTTAGCTGGAAACACCATATATTTT. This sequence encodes CASSLAGNTIYF.

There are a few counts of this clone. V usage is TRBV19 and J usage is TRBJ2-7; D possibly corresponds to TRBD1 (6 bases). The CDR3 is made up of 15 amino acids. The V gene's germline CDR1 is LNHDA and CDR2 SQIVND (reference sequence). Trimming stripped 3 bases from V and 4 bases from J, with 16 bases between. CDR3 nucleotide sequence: TGTGCCAGTAGTATCGAGGTAGGGGGTGGGTACGAGCAGTACTTC. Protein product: CASSIEVGGGYEQYF. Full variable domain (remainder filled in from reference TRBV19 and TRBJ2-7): DGGITQSPKYLFRKEGQNVTLSCEQNLNHDAMYWYRQDPGQGLRLIYYSQIVNDFQKGDIAEGYSVSREKKESFPLTVTSAQKNPTAFYLCASSIEVGGGYEQYFGPGTRLTVT.

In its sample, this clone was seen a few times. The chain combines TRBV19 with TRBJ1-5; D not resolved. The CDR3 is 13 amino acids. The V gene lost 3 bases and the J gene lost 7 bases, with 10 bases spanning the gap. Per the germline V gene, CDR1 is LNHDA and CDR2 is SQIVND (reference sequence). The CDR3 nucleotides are TGTGCCAGTAGTATCATGGGCCCCCAGCCCCAGCATTTT. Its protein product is CASSIMGPQPQHF.

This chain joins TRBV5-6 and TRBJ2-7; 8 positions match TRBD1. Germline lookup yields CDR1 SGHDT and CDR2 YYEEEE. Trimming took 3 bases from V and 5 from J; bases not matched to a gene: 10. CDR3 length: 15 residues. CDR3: CASSSADRGEDEQYF. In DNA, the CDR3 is TGTGCCAGCAGCTCGGCCGACAGGGGTGAAGACGAGCAGTACTTC.

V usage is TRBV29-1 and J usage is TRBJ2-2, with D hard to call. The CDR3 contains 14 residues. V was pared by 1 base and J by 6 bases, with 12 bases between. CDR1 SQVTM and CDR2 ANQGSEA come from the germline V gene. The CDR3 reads CSVEGKGAAGELFF. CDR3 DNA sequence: TGCAGCGTTGAAGGAAAGGGCGCGGCCGGGGAGCTGTTTTTT.

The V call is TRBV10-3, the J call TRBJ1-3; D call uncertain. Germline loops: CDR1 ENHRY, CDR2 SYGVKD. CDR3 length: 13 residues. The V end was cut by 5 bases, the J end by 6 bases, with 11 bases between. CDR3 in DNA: TGTGCCATCAGTAGCGACACCTTAAACACCATATATTTT. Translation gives CAISSDTLNTIYF.

CDR3: CASSLGVGSNKYEQYF. The CDR3 DNA reads TGTGCCAGCAGCTTAGGGGTGGGGAGCAATAAGTACGAGCAGTACTTC. This chain connects TRBV7-8 to TRBJ2-7, with D perhaps TRBD2 (5 bases). The V and J ends lost 1 base and 4 bases respectively, with 17 bases between them. This CDR3 region has 16 residues. The germline V gene encodes CDR1 SGHVS and CDR2 FQNEAQ. Together with reference TRBV7-8 and TRBJ2-7, the CDR3 gives the full variable domain: GAGVSQSPRYKVAKRGQDVALRCDPISGHVSLFWYQQALGQGPEFLTYFQNEAQLDKSGLPSDRFFAERPEGSVSTLKIQRTQQEDSAVYLCASSLGVGSNKYEQYFGPGTRLTVT.

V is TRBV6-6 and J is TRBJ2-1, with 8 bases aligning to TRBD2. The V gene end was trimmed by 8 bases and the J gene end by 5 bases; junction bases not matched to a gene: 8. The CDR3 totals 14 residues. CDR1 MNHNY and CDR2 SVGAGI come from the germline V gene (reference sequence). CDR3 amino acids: CASLAGLMDNEQFF. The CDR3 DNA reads TGTGCCAGCTTAGCGGGACTGATGGACAATGAGCAGTTCTTC.

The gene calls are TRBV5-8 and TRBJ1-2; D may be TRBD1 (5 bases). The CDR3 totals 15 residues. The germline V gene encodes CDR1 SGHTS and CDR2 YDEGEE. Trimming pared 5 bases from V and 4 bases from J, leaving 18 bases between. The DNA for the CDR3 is TGTGCCAGCAGTTCCCAGGGCAGGGAGAGCTATGGCTACACCTTC. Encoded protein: CASSSQGRESYGYTF.

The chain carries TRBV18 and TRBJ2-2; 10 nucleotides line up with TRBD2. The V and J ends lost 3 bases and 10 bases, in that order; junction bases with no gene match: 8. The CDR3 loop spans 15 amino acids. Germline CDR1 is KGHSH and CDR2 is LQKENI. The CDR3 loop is CASSPASGGYLELFF. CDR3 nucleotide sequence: TGTGCCAGCTCACCGGCTAGCGGGGGATATTTGGAGCTGTTTTTT. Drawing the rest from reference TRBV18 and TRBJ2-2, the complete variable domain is NAGVMQNPRHLVRRRGQEARLRCSPMKGHSHVYWYRQLPEEGLKFMVYLQKENIIDESGMPKERFSAEFPKEGPSILRIQQVVRGDSAAYFCASSPASGGYLELFFGEGSRLTVL.

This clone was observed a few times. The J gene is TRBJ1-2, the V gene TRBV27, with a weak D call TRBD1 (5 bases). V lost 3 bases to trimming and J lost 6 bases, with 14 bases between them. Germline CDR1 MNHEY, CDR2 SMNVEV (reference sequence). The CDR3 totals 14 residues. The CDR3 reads CASSFDSGRHGYTF. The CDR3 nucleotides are TGTGCCAGCAGTTTCGACAGCGGGCGGCATGGCTACACCTTC.

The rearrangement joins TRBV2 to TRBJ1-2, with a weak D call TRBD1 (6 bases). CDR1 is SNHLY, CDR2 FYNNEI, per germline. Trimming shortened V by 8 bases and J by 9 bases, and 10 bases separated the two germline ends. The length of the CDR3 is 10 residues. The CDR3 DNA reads TGTGCCAGCCCGAGGGACAGCTACACCTTC. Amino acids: CASPRDSYTF.

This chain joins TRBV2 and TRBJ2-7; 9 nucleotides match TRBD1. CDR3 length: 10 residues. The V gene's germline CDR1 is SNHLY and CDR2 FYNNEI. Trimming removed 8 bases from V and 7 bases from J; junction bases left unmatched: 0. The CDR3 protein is CASGQGEQYF. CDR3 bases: TGTGCCAGCGGACAGGGGGAGCAGTACTTC. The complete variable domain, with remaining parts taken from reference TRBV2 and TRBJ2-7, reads EPEVTQTPSHQVTQMGQEVILRCVPISNHLYFYWYRQILGQKVEFLVSFYNNEISEKSEIFDDQFSVERPDGSNFTLKIRSTKLEDSAMYFCASGQGEQYFGPGTRLTVT.

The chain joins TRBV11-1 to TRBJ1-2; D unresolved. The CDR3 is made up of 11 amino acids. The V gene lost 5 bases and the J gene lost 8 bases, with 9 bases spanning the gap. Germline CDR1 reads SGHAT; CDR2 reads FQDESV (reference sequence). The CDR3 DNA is TGTGCCAGCAGCCCGTTTAGGGGCTACACCTTC. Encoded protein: CASSPFRGYTF.

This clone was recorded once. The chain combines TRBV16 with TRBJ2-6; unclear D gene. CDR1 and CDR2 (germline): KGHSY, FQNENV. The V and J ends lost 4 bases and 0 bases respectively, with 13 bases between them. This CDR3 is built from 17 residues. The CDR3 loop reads CASSPRLGSSGANVLTF. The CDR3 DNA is TGTGCCAGCAGCCCGCGTTTGGGTAGCTCTGGGGCCAACGTCCTGACTTTC.

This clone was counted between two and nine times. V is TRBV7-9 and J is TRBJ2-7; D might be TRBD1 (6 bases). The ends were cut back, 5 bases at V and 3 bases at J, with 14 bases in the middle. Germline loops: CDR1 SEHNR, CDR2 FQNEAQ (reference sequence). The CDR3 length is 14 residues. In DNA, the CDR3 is TGTGCCAGCAGCGACGACAGGATTAACTACGAGCAGTACTTC. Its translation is CASSDDRINYEQYF.